A single sample gave rise to the 19 T cell receptor beta chains below, sequenced in a study of shared clonotypes between healthy human individuals. The table came from immunoSEQ multiplex PCR; TCRdb's copy has only in-frame clones and leaves some out. The table lists 300,000 to 400,000 clones, 70% to 75% of them singletons. Sequencing was performed on memory CD4+ T cells sorted from blood. Regarding subset: CD45RA-negative fraction. Receptor source: a man aged 30-40 years in good health.

The rearrangement links TRBV7-2 to TRBJ1-2, with TRBD1 as a possible D gene (5 bases). Trimming stripped 1 base from V and 7 bases from J, with 19 bases between. Per the germline V gene, CDR1 is SGHTA and CDR2 is FQGNSA. This CDR3 has 16 residues. The DNA of the CDR3 is TGTGCCAGCAGCTTAGGGTTTTCGGGACTGGGGGGTGGCTACACCTTC. Translating gives CASSLGFSGLGGGYTF.

Regarding this clone: At the DNA level, this CDR3 is encoded by other sequences in the same sample as well. The chain links TRBV29-1 to TRBJ2-7; 10 nucleotides line up with TRBD1. The germline gives CDR1 SQVTM, CDR2 ANQGSEA. Trimming took 4 bases from V and 7 from J; bases not matched to a gene: 7. The CDR3 has 13 residues. This CDR3 is CSVVGQGLSEQYF. CDR3 nucleotide sequence: TGCAGCGTTGTGGGACAGGGGTTATCAGAGCAGTACTTC.

V usage is TRBV6-6 and J usage is TRBJ2-5, with D unclear. Deletions cut 1 base from V and 3 bases from J, with 9 bases between. Germline CDR1 MNHNY, CDR2 SVGAGI (reference sequence). This CDR3 is 14 amino acids long. For the CDR3, the DNA is TGTGCCAGCAGTTACTTGGTCCAGAAAGAGACCCAGTACTTC. It codes for CASSYLVQKETQYF.

The chain couples TRBV18 to TRBJ2-2; no firm D call. The V end lost 2 bases, the J end lost 1 base, and 11 bases lay between the germline ends. CDR1 and CDR2 from the germline V gene are KGHSH and LQKENI. The CDR3 has 16 residues. CDR3 sequence: CASSPGIRMNTGELFF. The CDR3, as DNA: TGTGCCAGCTCACCAGGCATACGGATGAACACCGGGGAGCTGTTTTTT.

The rearrangement uses TRBV6-1 and TRBJ1-6, with a tentative D call TRBD1 (5 bases). The V end was cut by 2 bases, the J end by 6 bases, with 8 bases between. The CDR3 covers 14 residues. The germline V gene has CDR1 MNHNS and CDR2 SASEGT. CDR3 residues: CASSERGGNSPLHF. The CDR3 nucleotides are TGTGCCAGCAGTGAACGGGGGGGTAATTCACCCCTCCACTTT.

The chain carries TRBV28 and TRBJ2-7, with 11 bases lining up with TRBD1. CDR3 length: 16 residues. V gave up 2 bases and J gave up 6 bases; unmatched junction bases: 9. Germline V lookup: CDR1 MDHEN, CDR2 SYDVKM. The chain's CDR3 is CASSLPGQGASGEQYF. Here the CDR3 DNA reads TGTGCCAGCAGTTTACCCGGACAGGGGGCGTCTGGCGAGCAGTACTTC.

The J gene is TRBJ2-1, the V gene TRBV18, with 10 nucleotides matching TRBD2. CDR1 and CDR2 from the germline V gene are KGHSH and LQKENI. The V and J ends lost 3 bases and 9 bases, in that order; junction bases with no gene match: 8. This CDR3 spans 15 amino acids. CDR3 DNA sequence: TGTGCCAGCTCACCCCGCTCAGCGGGAGGGGGTGAGCAGTTCTTC. The encoded protein is CASSPRSAGGGEQFF.

The chain links TRBV4-2 to TRBJ1-4; TRBD1 aligns across 7 bases. The CDR3 is made up of 19 amino acids. CDR1 and CDR2 (germline): LGHNA, YNFKEQ. V trimming: 1 base; J trimming: 4 bases; junction bases outside the gene matches: 15. CDR3 sequence (DNA): TGTGCCAGCAGCCAAGGTCATGATGGGGGACAGACAGTTAATGAAAAACTGTTTTTT. As protein: CASSQGHDGGQTVNEKLFF.

The chain couples TRBV30 to TRBJ1-1; D remains ambiguous. The CDR3 totals 12 residues. Trimming pared 7 bases from V and 0 bases from J, leaving 9 bases between. Germline CDR1 and CDR2: GTSNPN and SVGIG (reference sequence). This CDR3 is CASADVNTEAFF. DNA for the CDR3: TGTGCCTCAGCCGACGTGAACACTGAAGCTTTCTTT.

The chain is built from TRBV6-6 and TRBJ2-1; 8 bases match TRBD2. CDR1 is MNHNY and CDR2 is SVGAGI in the germline V gene (reference sequence). V was clipped by 5 bases and J by 6 bases; unmatched bases: 9. The CDR3 runs to 15 residues. The CDR3 loop reads CASSPPLAGFNEQFF. CDR3 nucleotide sequence: TGTGCCAGCAGTCCCCCCCTAGCGGGCTTCAATGAGCAGTTCTTC.

This clone was recorded once. A far bigger clonotype differs at one base, so this is likely a read error. The V gene is TRBV5-4, the J gene TRBJ2-3; no clear D gene. Trimming removed 2 bases from V and 5 bases from J, with 6 bases in between. CDR1 is SGHNT, CDR2 YYREEE, per germline (reference sequence). This CDR3 contains 12 residues. DNA of the CDR3: TGTGCCAGCAGCTTAGACCAAGATACGCAGTATTTT. Amino acid sequence: CASSLDQDTQYF.

This chain connects TRBV5-5 to TRBJ2-1; 8 bases agree with TRBD1. CDR3 length equals 14 residues. In germline, CDR1 is SGHKS, CDR2 YYEKEE (reference sequence). Trimming took 3 bases from V and 4 from J; bases not matched to a gene: 3. CDR3 bases: TGTGCCAGCAGCTCCCGGACAGGGTACAATGAGCAGTTCTTC. It specifies CASSSRTGYNEQFF.

This chain connects TRBV25-1 to TRBJ2-1, with TRBD1 matching over 8 bases. The CDR3 is 15 residues long. V trimming: 2 bases; J trimming: 5 bases; junction bases outside the gene matches: 5. In germline, CDR1 is MGHDK, CDR2 SYGVNS. The CDR3 bases are TGTGCCAGCAGTGAAGGCAGGGGGCTTGACAATGAGCAGTTCTTC. This translates into CASSEGRGLDNEQFF.

The J gene is TRBJ2-1, the V gene TRBV7-6; D may be TRBD2 (6 bases). Germline values: CDR1 SGHVS, CDR2 FNYEAQ. The CDR3 extends over 13 amino acids. With 3 bases removed from V and 6 bases from J, the gap between germline ends came to 9 bases. The CDR3 sequence is CASSLGDFNEQFF. The CDR3 coding sequence is TGTGCCAGCAGCTTGGGGGACTTCAATGAGCAGTTCTTC.

This clone came up once. The genes are TRBV2 and TRBJ2-3; the D gene is possibly TRBD2 (5 bases). Per germline, CDR1 SNHLY and CDR2 FYNNEI. The CDR3 runs to 13 residues. V lost 5 bases, J lost 5 bases, and 11 bases lay in between. The CDR3 DNA sequence: TGTGCCAGCAGTCGCCTAGCAGGAGATACGCAGTATTTT. Its protein product is CASSRLAGDTQYF. Combining the CDR3 with reference TRBV2 and TRBJ2-3 gives the whole variable domain EPEVTQTPSHQVTQMGQEVILRCVPISNHLYFYWYRQILGQKVEFLVSFYNNEISEKSEIFDDQFSVERPDGSNFTLKIRSTKLEDSAMYFCASSRLAGDTQYFGPGTRLTVL.

This clone was seen only a few times. V usage is TRBV9 and J usage is TRBJ2-1; D perhaps matches TRBD2 (5 bases). Germline CDR1 reads SGDLS; CDR2 reads YYNGEE. V was shortened by 0 bases and J by 5 bases, with 6 bases between the two germline ends. CDR3 length: 13 residues. The CDR3 DNA is TGTGCCAGCAGCGTAGCCGGGAACAATGAGCAGTTCTTC. This gives the protein CASSVAGNNEQFF.

V gene TRBV2 combines with J gene TRBJ1-4; perhaps TRBD1 as D (5 bases). This CDR3 has 14 residues. Germline assignment: CDR1 SNHLY and CDR2 FYNNEI. The V end lost 3 bases, the J end lost 3 bases, and 8 bases lay between the germline ends. The CDR3 DNA reads as TGTGCCAGCAGTGACAGGGTACCTAATGAAAAACTGTTTTTT. Translation: CASSDRVPNEKLFF.

The CDR3: CASSLKTGVETQYF. The DNA for the CDR3 is TGCGCCAGCAGCTTGAAAACAGGGGTAGAGACCCAGTACTTC. The rearrangement joins TRBV5-1 to TRBJ2-5; 7 bases agree with TRBD1. The CDR3 runs 14 residues. Germline CDR1 is SGHRS and CDR2 is YFSETQ. With V trimmed by 1 base and J by 4 bases, 4 bases remained unmatched.

On this clone: A read error may explain this, as a much larger clone is one base away. The chain recombines TRBV11-2 with TRBJ2-5; D perhaps matches TRBD2 (5 bases). This CDR3 is 14 amino acids long. From germline, CDR1 is SGHAT and CDR2 FQNNGV. V was clipped by 1 base and J by 9 bases, with 15 bases between them. The CDR3 region is CASSLVLGDRSQYF. The CDR3 DNA sequence: TGTGCCAGCAGCTTAGTTCTCGGGGATAGGTCCCAGTACTTC. Looking up the rest from reference TRBV11-2 and TRBJ2-5 gives the full variable domain: EAGVAQSPRYKIIEKRQSVAFWCNPISGHATLYWYQQILGQGPKLLIQFQNNGVVDDSQLPKDRFSAERLKGVDSTLKIQPAKLEDSAVYLCASSLVLGDRSQYFGPGTRLLVL.